These T cell receptor beta chains were read from a single sample in a study of cytomegalovirus exposure and HLA in healthy donors. Clones were read by immunoSEQ multiplex PCR, and TCRdb kept only the in-frame ones, dropping some. The data hold around 120,000 clones, with over 65% observed a single time. Sample: PBMCs. The receptors shown here come from a man between 18 and 29 years old in good health and CMV-seronegative. Each CDR3 is given with its conserved first and last residue. The order of the fields is clone size, V gene, D gene, J gene, CDR3 DNA, CDR3 protein. The D gene is left open where the match is weak. Clone size is shown for a subset of rows, as once, few, many or a class of expanded clone.

clone size: NA; V gene: TRBV5-5; D gene: TRBD1; J gene: TRBJ1-4; CDR3 DNA: TGTGCCAGCAGCTATAGACAGGGGTCAACTAATGAAAAACTGTTTTTT; CDR3 protein: CASSYRQGSTNEKLFF
clone size: NA; V gene: TRBV15; D gene: NA; J gene: TRBJ2-4; CDR3 DNA: TGTGCCACCAGCAGAGAACTTATACTAGCCAAAAACATTCAGTACTTC; CDR3 protein: CATSRELILAKNIQYF
clone size: NA; V gene: TRBV7-8; D gene: TRBD1; J gene: TRBJ2-2; CDR3 DNA: TGTGCCAGCAGCTTAGGACAGGGGATACGGACCGGGGAGCTGTTTTTT; CDR3 protein: CASSLGQGIRTGELFF
clone size: NA; V gene: TRBV7-2; D gene: NA; J gene: TRBJ2-3; CDR3 DNA: TGTGCCAGCAGCTTAACCCGCGCAGATACGCAGTATTTT; CDR3 protein: CASSLTRADTQYF
clone size: once; V gene: TRBV27; D gene: NA; J gene: TRBJ2-2; CDR3 DNA: TGTGCCAGCAGTCCGCACCACGGGGGTGGTTACGGGGAGCTGTTTTTT; CDR3 protein: CASSPHHGGGYGELFF
clone size: NA; V gene: TRBV5-1; D gene: NA; J gene: TRBJ1-1; CDR3 DNA: TGCGCCAGCAGCCTCGGAGGGATCGGGCCCACTGAAGCTTTCTTT; CDR3 protein: CASSLGGIGPTEAFF
clone size: NA; V gene: TRBV11-2; D gene: NA; J gene: TRBJ2-5; CDR3 DNA: TGTGCCAGCAGCTTAGACCAGAAGACCCAGTACTTC; CDR3 protein: CASSLDQKTQYF
clone size: once; V gene: TRBV7-2; D gene: NA; J gene: TRBJ1-5; CDR3 DNA: TGTGCCAGCAGCTTCGGTTCCTTGTCGGGGAGGGGAAATCAGCCCCAGCATTTT; CDR3 protein: CASSFGSLSGRGNQPQHF
clone size: few; V gene: TRBV4-3; D gene: TRBD1; J gene: TRBJ2-4; CDR3 DNA: TGCGCCAGCAGCCAAGATCTAGGGGGCGACCCCAAAAACATTCAGTACTTC; CDR3 protein: CASSQDLGGDPKNIQYF
clone size: few; V gene: TRBV6-5; D gene: NA; J gene: TRBJ2-1; CDR3 DNA: TGTGCCAGCAGTTCCCCGGGGTTGCACTCCTACAATGAGCAGTTCTTC; CDR3 protein: CASSSPGLHSYNEQFF
clone size: few; V gene: TRBV13; D gene: NA; J gene: TRBJ1-1; CDR3 DNA: TGTGCCAGCAGCTCCGGACAGCGGGCTTTCTTT; CDR3 protein: CASSSGQRAFF
clone size: NA; V gene: TRBV7-3; D gene: NA; J gene: TRBJ2-3; CDR3 DNA: TGTGCCAGCAGACTTCGACAGAGCACAGATACGCAGTATTTT; CDR3 protein: CASRLRQSTDTQYF
clone size: NA; V gene: TRBV6-1; D gene: TRBD2; J gene: TRBJ2-5; CDR3 DNA: TGTGCCAGCGGCGGGGGGCCTCCAGAGACCCAGTACTTC; CDR3 protein: CASGGGPPETQYF
clone size: NA; V gene: TRBV7-9; D gene: TRBD1; J gene: TRBJ1-1; CDR3 DNA: TGTGCCAGCAGCTTAGGGGACAGGGGTAAAACTGAAGCTTTCTTT; CDR3 protein: CASSLGDRGKTEAFF
clone size: once; V gene: TRBV18; D gene: NA; J gene: TRBJ1-2; CDR3 DNA: TGTGCCAGCTCACCGTTCAGGGGAGAGGATGGCTACACCTTC; CDR3 protein: CASSPFRGEDGYTF
clone size: NA; V gene: TRBV6-1; D gene: NA; J gene: TRBJ1-2; CDR3 DNA: TGTGCCAGCAGTGATCGGGGGGCCGACTATGGCTACACCTTC; CDR3 protein: CASSDRGADYGYTF
clone size: NA; V gene: TRBV2; D gene: NA; J gene: TRBJ2-7; CDR3 DNA: TGTGCCAGTCACCGGGAGACCTCCTACGAGCAGTACTTC; CDR3 protein: CASHRETSYEQYF
clone size: NA; V gene: TRBV5-6; D gene: TRBD2; J gene: TRBJ2-2; CDR3 DNA: TGTGCCAGCAGCCCACTAGCGAGGAACACCGGGGAGCTGTTTTTT; CDR3 protein: CASSPLARNTGELFF
clone size: NA; V gene: TRBV5-1; D gene: TRBD2; J gene: TRBJ2-4; CDR3 DNA: TGCGCCAGCAGCTCTGGGGAGGGAGGAAACATTCAGTACTTC; CDR3 protein: CASSSGEGGNIQYF
clone size: once; V gene: TRBV7-2; D gene: TRBD1; J gene: TRBJ2-7; CDR3 DNA: TGTGCCAGCAGCCCCTACAGGGGCGAGCAGTACTTC; CDR3 protein: CASSPYRGEQYF
clone size: NA; V gene: TRBV6-5; D gene: NA; J gene: TRBJ2-4; CDR3 DNA: TGTGCCAGCAGTCTAGGGGGTGCGGGAAACATTCAGTACTTC; CDR3 protein: CASSLGGAGNIQYF
clone size: NA; V gene: TRBV18; D gene: NA; J gene: TRBJ2-7; CDR3 DNA: TGTGCCAGCTCACCACCTCAGGACAGTCCCACAAACCTAAACTTC; CDR3 protein: CASSPPQDSPTNLNF
clone size: NA; V gene: TRBV11-2; D gene: TRBD1; J gene: TRBJ2-2; CDR3 DNA: TGTGCCAGCAGCTTAGTACAGGGGGCTATGTCCGGGGAGCTGTTTTTT; CDR3 protein: CASSLVQGAMSGELFF
clone size: NA; V gene: TRBV6-5; D gene: NA; J gene: TRBJ1-6; CDR3 DNA: TGTGCCAGCAGCCTAGGGGGGGGGAGTTCACCCCTCCACTTT; CDR3 protein: CASSLGGGSSPLHF
clone size: NA; V gene: TRBV7-9; D gene: NA; J gene: TRBJ1-2; CDR3 DNA: TGTGCCAGCAGCTCCGGTCGGGGTGCTAACTATGGCTACACCTTC; CDR3 protein: CASSSGRGANYGYTF
clone size: NA; V gene: TRBV6-5; D gene: TRBD2; J gene: TRBJ2-1; CDR3 DNA: TGTGCCAGCAGTTACCCAGGGGCGGGGGGGCAGAATGAGCAGTTCTTC; CDR3 protein: CASSYPGAGGQNEQFF
clone size: NA; V gene: TRBV11-1; D gene: TRBD2; J gene: TRBJ2-1; CDR3 DNA: TGTGCCAGCAGCGGACTAGCGGGGGGGCGCAATGAGCAGTTCTTC; CDR3 protein: CASSGLAGGRNEQFF
clone size: few; V gene: TRBV2; D gene: TRBD2; J gene: TRBJ2-1; CDR3 DNA: TGTGCCAGCAGTGAAGTAGCGGGGGGTCCCTTCAATGAGCAGTTCTTC; CDR3 protein: CASSEVAGGPFNEQFF
clone size: NA; V gene: TRBV7-2; D gene: NA; J gene: TRBJ1-2; CDR3 DNA: TGTGCCAGCAGCTTAAATTTGGGGGAGGGCGGCGGCTACACCTTC; CDR3 protein: CASSLNLGEGGGYTF
clone size: NA; V gene: TRBV18; D gene: NA; J gene: TRBJ2-3; CDR3 DNA: TGTGCCAGCTCATCGATGATGAGGCCAGATACGCAGTATTTT; CDR3 protein: CASSSMMRPDTQYF
clone size: NA; V gene: TRBV9; D gene: NA; J gene: TRBJ1-3; CDR3 DNA: TGTGCCAGCAGCGTAGAATTGAGGGCCGAAAACACCATATATTTT; CDR3 protein: CASSVELRAENTIYF
clone size: NA; V gene: TRBV28; D gene: TRBD1; J gene: TRBJ1-4; CDR3 DNA: TGTGCCAGCAGTTCGGGACAGGGTTTAGAGTATGTGTGGGAAAAACTGTTTTTT; CDR3 protein: CASSSGQGLEYVWEKLFF
clone size: NA; V gene: TRBV6-1; D gene: TRBD1; J gene: TRBJ1-1; CDR3 DNA: TGTGCCAGCATGAAGGACAGGCGGGACACTGAAGCTTTCTTT; CDR3 protein: CASMKDRRDTEAFF
clone size: NA; V gene: TRBV6-1; D gene: TRBD1; J gene: TRBJ2-7; CDR3 DNA: TGTGCCAGCAGTTCCACAGGGGGGAGCGAGCAGTACTTC; CDR3 protein: CASSSTGGSEQYF
clone size: NA; V gene: TRBV7-8; D gene: NA; J gene: TRBJ1-6; CDR3 DNA: TGTGCCAGCAGCTTAGCCCGGACAGATAATTCACCCCTCCACTTT; CDR3 protein: CASSLARTDNSPLHF
clone size: NA; V gene: TRBV5-1; D gene: TRBD2; J gene: TRBJ2-7; CDR3 DNA: TGCGCCAGCAGCTTGGTCGGGGGGGGAAGAACATCCTACGAGCAGTACTTC; CDR3 protein: CASSLVGGGRTSYEQYF
clone size: NA; V gene: TRBV7-6; D gene: NA; J gene: TRBJ1-1; CDR3 DNA: TGTGCCAGCAGCTTAGCGCGCCAGGCAACAGAAGCTTTCTTT; CDR3 protein: CASSLARQATEAFF
clone size: NA; V gene: TRBV12-5; D gene: TRBD2; J gene: TRBJ2-3; CDR3 DNA: TGTGCTAGTGGTTTGGGCCTGAGCGGGGGATTAGATACGCAGTATTTT; CDR3 protein: CASGLGLSGGLDTQYF
clone size: NA; V gene: TRBV6-6; D gene: NA; J gene: TRBJ1-5; CDR3 DNA: TGTGCCAGCAGTTACAATCAGGATTCCCAGCCCCAGCATTTT; CDR3 protein: CASSYNQDSQPQHF
clone size: NA; V gene: TRBV4-1; D gene: NA; J gene: TRBJ1-1; CDR3 DNA: TGCGCCAGCAGCCCTAGAGGCAGTTCGAACACTGAAGCTTTCTTT; CDR3 protein: CASSPRGSSNTEAFF
clone size: NA; V gene: TRBV7-9; D gene: TRBD2; J gene: TRBJ2-3; CDR3 DNA: TGTGCCAGCAGCTTACTACCGCCGGGACTAGCAAAAGATACGCAGTATTTT; CDR3 protein: CASSLLPPGLAKDTQYF
clone size: NA; V gene: TRBV7-9; D gene: TRBD1; J gene: TRBJ2-7; CDR3 DNA: TGTGCCAGCAGCTTAGCGCAGGGGGTCTCCTACGAGCAGTACTTC; CDR3 protein: CASSLAQGVSYEQYF
clone size: NA; V gene: TRBV2; D gene: NA; J gene: TRBJ2-3; CDR3 DNA: TGTGCCAGCAGTGGGGAGGGCACAGATACGCAGTATTTT; CDR3 protein: CASSGEGTDTQYF
clone size: NA; V gene: TRBV11-2; D gene: TRBD1; J gene: TRBJ2-2; CDR3 DNA: TGTGCCAGCAGATATACTGCCGGGACAGGGGGCACCGGGGAGCTGTTTTTT; CDR3 protein: CASRYTAGTGGTGELFF
clone size: NA; V gene: TRBV11-2; D gene: NA; J gene: TRBJ2-1; CDR3 DNA: TGTGCCAGCAGCTTGGGATCTTCGTTTGGGGGCTTCAATGAGCAGTTCTTC; CDR3 protein: CASSLGSSFGGFNEQFF
clone size: NA; V gene: TRBV15; D gene: NA; J gene: TRBJ1-2; CDR3 DNA: TGTGCCACCAGCAGAGATGGTATAAGCAAAAACTATGGCTACACCTTC; CDR3 protein: CATSRDGISKNYGYTF
clone size: once; V gene: TRBV6-5; D gene: TRBD2; J gene: TRBJ2-3; CDR3 DNA: TGTGCCAGCAGTTACAACGGGGGGAAGGCAGATACGCAGTATTTT; CDR3 protein: CASSYNGGKADTQYF
clone size: NA; V gene: TRBV19; D gene: NA; J gene: TRBJ1-5; CDR3 DNA: TGTGCCAGTATATCCCCGGAGGAAAGCAATCAGCCCCAGCATTTT; CDR3 protein: CASISPEESNQPQHF
clone size: NA; V gene: TRBV7-8; D gene: NA; J gene: TRBJ2-7; CDR3 DNA: TGTGCCAGCAGCCCCGTCCGAGCTAGCAGTTACGAGCAGTACTTC; CDR3 protein: CASSPVRASSYEQYF
clone size: NA; V gene: TRBV2; D gene: NA; J gene: TRBJ2-1; CDR3 DNA: TGTGCCAGCAGTGAAGCCAGGGGCGCTTACAATGAGCAGTTCTTC; CDR3 protein: CASSEARGAYNEQFF
clone size: NA; V gene: TRBV7-2; D gene: NA; J gene: TRBJ1-1; CDR3 DNA: TGTGCCAGCAGCTTAACCACAGTTGGCCCTTTGGGAGCTTTCTTT; CDR3 protein: CASSLTTVGPLGAFF
clone size: NA; V gene: TRBV9; D gene: NA; J gene: TRBJ1-1; CDR3 DNA: TGTGCCAGCAGCGTAGACCCACTTTTGAACACTGAAGCTTTCTTT; CDR3 protein: CASSVDPLLNTEAFF